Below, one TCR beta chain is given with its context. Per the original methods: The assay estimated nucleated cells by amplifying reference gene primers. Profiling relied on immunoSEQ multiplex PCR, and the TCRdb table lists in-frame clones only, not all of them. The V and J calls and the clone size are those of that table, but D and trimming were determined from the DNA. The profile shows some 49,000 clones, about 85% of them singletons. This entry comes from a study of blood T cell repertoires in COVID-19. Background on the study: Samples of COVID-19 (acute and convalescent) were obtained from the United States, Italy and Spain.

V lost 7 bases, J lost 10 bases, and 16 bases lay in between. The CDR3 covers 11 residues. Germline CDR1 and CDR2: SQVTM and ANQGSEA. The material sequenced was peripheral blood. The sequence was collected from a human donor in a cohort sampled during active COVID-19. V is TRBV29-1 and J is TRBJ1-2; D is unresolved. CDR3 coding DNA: TGCAGCGCCCTCCGGTCACGGGTCTACACCTTC. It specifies CSALRSRVYTF.